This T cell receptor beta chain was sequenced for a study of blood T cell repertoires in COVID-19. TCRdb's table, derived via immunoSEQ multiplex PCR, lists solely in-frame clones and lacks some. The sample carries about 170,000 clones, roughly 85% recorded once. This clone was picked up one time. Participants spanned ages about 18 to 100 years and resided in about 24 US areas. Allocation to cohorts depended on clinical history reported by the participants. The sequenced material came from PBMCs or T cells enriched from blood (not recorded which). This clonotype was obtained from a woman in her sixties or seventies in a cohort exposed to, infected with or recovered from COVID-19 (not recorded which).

CDR3 sequence: CASSQQGIYNEQFF. CDR3 in DNA: TGTGCCAGCAGCCAACAGGGGATATACAATGAGCAGTTCTTC. V is TRBV3-1 (or the pseudogene TRBV3-2) and J is TRBJ2-1, with D possibly being TRBD1 (6 bases). Trimming cost V 2 bases and J 4 bases, with 9 bases left between them. This CDR3 is 14 amino acids long. Germline V lookup: CDR1 LGHDT, CDR2 YNNKEL (reference sequence).